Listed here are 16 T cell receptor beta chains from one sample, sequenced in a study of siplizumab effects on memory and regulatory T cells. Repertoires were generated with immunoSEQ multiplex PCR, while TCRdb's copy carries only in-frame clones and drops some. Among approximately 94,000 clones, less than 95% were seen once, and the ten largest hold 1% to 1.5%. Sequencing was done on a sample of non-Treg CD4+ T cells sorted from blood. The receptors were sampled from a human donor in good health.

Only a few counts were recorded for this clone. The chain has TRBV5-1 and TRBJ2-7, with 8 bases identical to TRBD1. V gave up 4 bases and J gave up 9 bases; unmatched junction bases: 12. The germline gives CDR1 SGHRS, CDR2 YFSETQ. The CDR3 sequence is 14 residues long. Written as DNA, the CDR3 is TGCGCCAGCAGCCAGGACAGGGTTAAAGGCGGGCAGTACTTC. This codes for CASSQDRVKGGQYF. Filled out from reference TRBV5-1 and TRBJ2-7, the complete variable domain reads KAGVTQTPRYLIKTRGQQVTLSCSPISGHRSVSWYQQTPGQGLQFLFEYFSETQRNKGNFPGRFSGRQFSNSRSEMNVSTLELGDSALYLCASSQDRVKGGQYFGPGTRLTVT.

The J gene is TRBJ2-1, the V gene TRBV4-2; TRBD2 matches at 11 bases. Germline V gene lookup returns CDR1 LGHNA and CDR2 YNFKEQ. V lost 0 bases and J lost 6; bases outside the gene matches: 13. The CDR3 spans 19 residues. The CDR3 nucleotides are TGTGCCAGCAGCCAAGATATTCCACTAGCGGGAGTACGGACCAATGAGCAGTTCTTC. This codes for CASSQDIPLAGVRTNEQFF.

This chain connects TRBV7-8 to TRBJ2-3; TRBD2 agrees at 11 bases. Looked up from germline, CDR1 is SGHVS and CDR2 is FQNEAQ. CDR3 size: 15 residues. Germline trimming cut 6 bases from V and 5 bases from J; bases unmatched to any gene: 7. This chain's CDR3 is CASRSRLAGKDTQYF. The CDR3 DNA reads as TGTGCCAGCAGGTCCCGACTAGCGGGAAAAGATACGCAGTATTTT.

The CDR3 DNA is TGCGCCAGCAGACCCACCAATCAGCCCCAGCATTTT. It specifies CASRPTNQPQHF. This chain links TRBV23-1 with TRBJ1-5, with unresolved D. TRBV23-1 is flagged as an ORF with uncertain function. The CDR3 covers 12 residues. The V end lost 6 bases, the J end lost 3 bases, and 6 bases lay between the germline ends.

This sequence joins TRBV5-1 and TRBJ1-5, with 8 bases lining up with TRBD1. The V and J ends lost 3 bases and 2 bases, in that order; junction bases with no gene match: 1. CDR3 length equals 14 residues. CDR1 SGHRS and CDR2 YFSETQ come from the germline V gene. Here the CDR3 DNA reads TGCGCCAGCAGCTCGGGACAGGGCAATCAGCCCCAGCATTTT. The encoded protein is CASSSGQGNQPQHF.

CDR3 coding DNA: TGTGCCAGCAGCGAGGGCTTCTCCTACGAGCAGTACTTC. Amino acids: CASSEGFSYEQYF. This chain joins TRBV21-1 and TRBJ2-7; the table's D call TRBD2 went unverified against the DNA. TRBV21-1 is classified as a pseudogene. The length of the CDR3 is 13 residues.

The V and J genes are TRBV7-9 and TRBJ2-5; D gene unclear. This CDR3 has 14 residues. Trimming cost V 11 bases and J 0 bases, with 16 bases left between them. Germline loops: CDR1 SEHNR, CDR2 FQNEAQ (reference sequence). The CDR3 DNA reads TGTGCCGGTGGGTTGGGTTTTGACCAAGAGACCCAGTACTTC. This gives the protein CAGGLGFDQETQYF.

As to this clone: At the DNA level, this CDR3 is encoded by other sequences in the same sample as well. The CDR3 DNA follows: TGCGCCAGCAGCTTGGAAGCAGATACGCAGTATTTT. It translates to CASSLEADTQYF. This rearrangement joins TRBV5-1 to TRBJ2-3; D is undetermined. This CDR3 is built from 12 residues. Germline lookup yields CDR1 SGHRS and CDR2 YFSETQ. The ends were cut back, 0 bases at V and 4 bases at J, with 3 bases in the middle. The entire variable domain, with the rest obtained from reference TRBV5-1 and TRBJ2-3, is as follows: KAGVTQTPRYLIKTRGQQVTLSCSPISGHRSVSWYQQTPGQGLQFLFEYFSETQRNKGNFPGRFSGRQFSNSRSEMNVSTLELGDSALYLCASSLEADTQYFGPGTRLTVL.

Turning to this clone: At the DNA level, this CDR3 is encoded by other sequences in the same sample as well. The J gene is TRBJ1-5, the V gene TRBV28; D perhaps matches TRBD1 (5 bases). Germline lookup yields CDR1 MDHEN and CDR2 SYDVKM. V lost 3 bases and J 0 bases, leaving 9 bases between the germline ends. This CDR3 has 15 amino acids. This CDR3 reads CASSLGGNSNQPQHF. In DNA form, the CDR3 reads TGTGCCAGCAGTTTGGGGGGGAATAGCAATCAGCCCCAGCATTTT.

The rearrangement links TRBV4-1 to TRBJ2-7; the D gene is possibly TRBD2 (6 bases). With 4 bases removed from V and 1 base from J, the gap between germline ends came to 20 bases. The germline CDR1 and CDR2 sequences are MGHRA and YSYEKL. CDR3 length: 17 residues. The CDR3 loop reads CASSLRSVEGPSYEQYF. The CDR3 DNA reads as TGCGCCAGCAGCCTCCGGAGTGTGGAGGGCCCATCCTACGAGCAGTACTTC.

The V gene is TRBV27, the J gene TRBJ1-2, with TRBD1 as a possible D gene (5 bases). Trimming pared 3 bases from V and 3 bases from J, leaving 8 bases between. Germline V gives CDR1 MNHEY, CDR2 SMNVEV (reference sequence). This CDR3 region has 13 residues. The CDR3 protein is CASSFWGDYGYTF. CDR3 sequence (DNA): TGTGCCAGCAGTTTCTGGGGGGACTATGGCTACACCTTC.

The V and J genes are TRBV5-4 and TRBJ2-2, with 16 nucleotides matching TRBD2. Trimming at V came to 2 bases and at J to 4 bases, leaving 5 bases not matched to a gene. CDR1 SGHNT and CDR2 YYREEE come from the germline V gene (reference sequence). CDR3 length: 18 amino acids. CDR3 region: CASSFPGLAGGGTGELFF. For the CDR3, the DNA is TGTGCCAGCAGCTTTCCGGGACTAGCGGGAGGGGGCACCGGGGAGCTGTTTTTT.

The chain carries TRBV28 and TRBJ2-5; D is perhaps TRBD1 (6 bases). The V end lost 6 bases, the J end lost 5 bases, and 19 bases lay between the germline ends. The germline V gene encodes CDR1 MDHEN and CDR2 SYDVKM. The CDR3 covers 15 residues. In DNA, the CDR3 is TGTGCCAGCAGCCCGTTTACAGGGATCCGGGAGACCCAGTACTTC. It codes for CASSPFTGIRETQYF.

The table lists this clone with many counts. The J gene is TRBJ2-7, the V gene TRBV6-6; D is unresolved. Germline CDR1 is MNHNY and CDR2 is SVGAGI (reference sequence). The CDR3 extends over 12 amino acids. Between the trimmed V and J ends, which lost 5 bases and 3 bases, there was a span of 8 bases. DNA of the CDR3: TGTGCCAGCAGTACGGACGGCTACGAGCAGTACTTC. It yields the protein CASSTDGYEQYF.

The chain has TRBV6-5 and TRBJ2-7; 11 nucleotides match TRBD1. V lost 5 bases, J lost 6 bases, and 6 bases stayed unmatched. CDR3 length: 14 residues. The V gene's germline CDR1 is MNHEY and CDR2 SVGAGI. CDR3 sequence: CASSKPGQGGEQYF. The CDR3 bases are TGTGCCAGCAGTAAGCCGGGACAGGGGGGCGAGCAGTACTTC.

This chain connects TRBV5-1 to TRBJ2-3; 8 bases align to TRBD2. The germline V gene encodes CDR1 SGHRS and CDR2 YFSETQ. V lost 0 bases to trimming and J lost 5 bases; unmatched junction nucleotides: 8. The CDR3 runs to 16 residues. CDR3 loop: CASSLGRREALDTQYF. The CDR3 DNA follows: TGCGCCAGCAGCTTGGGTCGGCGGGAGGCTCTAGATACGCAGTATTTT.